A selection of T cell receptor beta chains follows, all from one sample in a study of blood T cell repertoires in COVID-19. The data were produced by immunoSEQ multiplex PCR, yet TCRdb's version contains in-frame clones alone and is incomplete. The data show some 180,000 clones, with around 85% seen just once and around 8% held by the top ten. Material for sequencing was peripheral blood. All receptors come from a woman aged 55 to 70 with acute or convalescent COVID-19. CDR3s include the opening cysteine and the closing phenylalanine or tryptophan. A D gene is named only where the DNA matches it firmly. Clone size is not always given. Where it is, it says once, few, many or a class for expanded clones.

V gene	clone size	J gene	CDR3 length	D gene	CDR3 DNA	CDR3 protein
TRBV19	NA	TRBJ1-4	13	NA	TGTGCCAGTAGTACCCTCCGCGGGGAAAAACTGTTTTTT	CASSTLRGEKLFF
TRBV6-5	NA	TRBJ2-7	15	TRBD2	TGTGCCAGCAGCCTGACTAGCGGGAGCCCCCCCGAGCAGTACTTC	CASSLTSGSPPEQYF
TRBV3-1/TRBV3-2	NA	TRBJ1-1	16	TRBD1	TGTGCCAGCAGCCACCGAAGGCCCAGGGGGCACACTGAAGCTTTCTTT	CASSHRRPRGHTEAFF
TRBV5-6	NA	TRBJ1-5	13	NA	TGTGCCAGCAGCTTGCAGGGAACGGAGCCCCAGCATTTT	CASSLQGTEPQHF
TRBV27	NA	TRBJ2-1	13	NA	TGTGCCAGCAGCGGAGCACCCTACAATGAGCAGTTCTTC	CASSGAPYNEQFF
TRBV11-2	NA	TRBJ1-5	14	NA	TGTGCCAGCACCCCCTGGAGGGTCGAACAGCCCCAGCATTTT	CASTPWRVEQPQHF
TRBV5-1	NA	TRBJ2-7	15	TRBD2	TGCGCCAGCAGCTTGACTAGCGGAAGCTCCTACGAGCAGTACTTC	CASSLTSGSSYEQYF
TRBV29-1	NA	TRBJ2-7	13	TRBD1	TGCAGCGCGGACGGGGACAGTGCCTACGAGCAGTACTTC	CSADGDSAYEQYF
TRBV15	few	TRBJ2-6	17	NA	TGTGCCACCAGCAGCGCCGAGGCCGTCTCTGGGGCCAACGTCCTGACTTTC	CATSSAEAVSGANVLTF
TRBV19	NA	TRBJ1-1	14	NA	TGTGCCAGTCAGGCCCCCGCGCGAAACACTGAAGCTTTCTTT	CASQAPARNTEAFF
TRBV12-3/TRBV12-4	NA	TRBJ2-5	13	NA	TGTGCCAGCAGCGCGACAGGAGTGGCGACCCAGTACTTC	CASSATGVATQYF
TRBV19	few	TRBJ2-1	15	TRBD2	TGTGCCAGTAGTAACTTCGGCGGGAGGGGTGATGAGCAGTTCTTC	CASSNFGGRGDEQFF
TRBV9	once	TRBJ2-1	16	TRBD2	TGTGCCAGCAGTGATACCGGGACTAGCTTCTACAATGAGCAGTTCTTC	CASSDTGTSFYNEQFF
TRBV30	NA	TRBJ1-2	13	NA	TGTGCCTGGAGTCCCGGGGATCGGTCTGGCTACACCTTC	CAWSPGDRSGYTF
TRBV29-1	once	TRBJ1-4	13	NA	TGCAGCGTGACAGGTGGGATTAATGAAAAACTGTTTTTT	CSVTGGINEKLFF
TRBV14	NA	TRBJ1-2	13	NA	TGTGCCAGCAGCCAGGGGGACTTGGGAGGCTACACCTTC	CASSQGDLGGYTF
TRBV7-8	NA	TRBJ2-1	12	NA	TGTGCCAGCAGCTTATACTACAATGAGCAGTTCTTC	CASSLYYNEQFF
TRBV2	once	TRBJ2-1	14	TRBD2	TGTGCCAGCACCGCGGGACTAGCGGGAGCCGAGCAGTTCTTC	CASTAGLAGAEQFF
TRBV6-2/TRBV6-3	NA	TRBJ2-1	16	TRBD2	TGTGCCAGCAGTTACTCGAGCGGGAGGCTTTACAATGAGCAGTTCTTC	CASSYSSGRLYNEQFF
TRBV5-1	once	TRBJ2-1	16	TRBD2	TGCGCCAGCAGCTTGGTTTTAGCGGGAGGGCCTTCTGAGCAGTTCTTC	CASSLVLAGGPSEQFF
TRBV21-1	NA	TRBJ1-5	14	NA	TGTGCCAGCAGCAAAAAGTGGAGCGGACAGCCCCAGCATTTT	CASSKKWSGQPQHF
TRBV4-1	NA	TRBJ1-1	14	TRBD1	TGCGCCAGCAGCCAGGGACAGTTGAACACTGAAGCTTTCTTT	CASSQGQLNTEAFF
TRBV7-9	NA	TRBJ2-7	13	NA	TGTGCCAGCAGCCCGATGTTAGAACTCGAGCAGTACTTC	CASSPMLELEQYF
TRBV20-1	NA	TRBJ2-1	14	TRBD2	TGCAGTGCTAGTGTAGCGGGGACCTACAATGAGCAGTTCTTC	CSASVAGTYNEQFF
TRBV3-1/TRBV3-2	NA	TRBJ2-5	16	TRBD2	TGTGCCAGCAGCAAAGGACTAGCGGGAGGGCAAGAGACCCAGTACTTC	CASSKGLAGGQETQYF
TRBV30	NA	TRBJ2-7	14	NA	TGTGCCTGGAGAAGAACACCCTCGAACTACGAGCAGTACTTC	CAWRRTPSNYEQYF
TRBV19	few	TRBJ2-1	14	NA	TGTGCCAGCCAGGGGAAGCACAGATACAATGAGCAGTTCTTC	CASQGKHRYNEQFF
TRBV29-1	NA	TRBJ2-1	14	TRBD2	TGCAGCGTTGCTCCTAGCGGGACCTACAATGAGCAGTTCTTC	CSVAPSGTYNEQFF
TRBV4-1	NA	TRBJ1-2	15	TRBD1	TGCGCCAGCAACCTCGGGACAGGGGGCTCGTATGGCTACACCTTC	CASNLGTGGSYGYTF
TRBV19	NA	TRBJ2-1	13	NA	TGTGCCAGTAGTCTGGGACTTTACAATGAGCAGTTCTTC	CASSLGLYNEQFF
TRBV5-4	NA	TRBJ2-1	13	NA	TGTGCCAGCAGCTTTGGCGGGAACAATGAGCAGTTCTTC	CASSFGGNNEQFF
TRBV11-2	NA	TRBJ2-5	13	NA	TGTGCCAGCAGCTACGGTCCACAAGAGACCCAGTACTTC	CASSYGPQETQYF
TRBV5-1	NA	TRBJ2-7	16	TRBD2	TGCGCCAGCAGCCCAGATGGTAACGGGAGGGCCTACGAGCAGTACTTC	CASSPDGNGRAYEQYF
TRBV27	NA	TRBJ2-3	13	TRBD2	TGTGCCAGCAGGCTTGGACTAGCAGATACGCAGTATTTT	CASRLGLADTQYF
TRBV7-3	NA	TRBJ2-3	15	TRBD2	TGTGCCAGCAGCCAAAGCGGGGGAAGCACAGATACGCAGTATTTT	CASSQSGGSTDTQYF
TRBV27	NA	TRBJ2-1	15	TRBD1	TGTGCCAGCAGTTCCGGACAGGGCGGCGGGAATGAGCAGTTCTTC	CASSSGQGGGNEQFF
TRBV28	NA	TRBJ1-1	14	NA	TGTGCCAGCAGTTTCCCGGGACTGAGAACTGAAGCTTTCTTT	CASSFPGLRTEAFF
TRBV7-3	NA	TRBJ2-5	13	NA	TGTGCCAGCAGCTCAGGGCCCCAAGAGACCCAGTACTTC	CASSSGPQETQYF
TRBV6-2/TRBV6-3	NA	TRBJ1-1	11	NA	TGTGCCAGCAGTTTGGACAGTGAAGCTTTCTTT	CASSLDSEAFF
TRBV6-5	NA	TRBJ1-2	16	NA	TGTGCCAGCAGTTACTCCTTCCCGAGTATCAGGGCCGGCTACACCTTC	CASSYSFPSIRAGYTF
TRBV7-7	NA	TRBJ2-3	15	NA	TGTGCTAGCAGCTTGTCGAGCGCCAGCACAGATACGCAGTATTTT	CASSLSSASTDTQYF
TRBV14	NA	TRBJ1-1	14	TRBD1	TGTGCCAGCAGCCCCCGGACAGGTTCGACTGAAGCTTTCTTT	CASSPRTGSTEAFF
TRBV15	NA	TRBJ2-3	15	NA	TGTGCCACCAGCAGAGATCAGGTTGGCACAGATACGCAGTATTTT	CATSRDQVGTDTQYF
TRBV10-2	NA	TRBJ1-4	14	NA	TGCGCCAGCAGCGAGACCTTTGGCAGGGAAAAACTGTTTTTT	CASSETFGREKLFF
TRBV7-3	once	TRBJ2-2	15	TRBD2	TGTGCCAGCAGCTCAGGAGCGGGAGGGGCCGGGGAGCTGTTTTTT	CASSSGAGGAGELFF
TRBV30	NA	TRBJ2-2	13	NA	TGTGCCGGACTCCGATCGAACACCGGGGAGCTGTTTTTT	CAGLRSNTGELFF
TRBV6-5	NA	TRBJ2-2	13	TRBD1	TGTGCCAGCAGAGAGGGGGCAACCGGGGAGCTGTTTTTT	CASREGATGELFF
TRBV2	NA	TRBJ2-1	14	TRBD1	TGTGCCAGCAGTGACAGGACAGGTTACAATGAGCAGTTCTTC	CASSDRTGYNEQFF
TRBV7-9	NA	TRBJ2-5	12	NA	TGTGCCAGCAGCCACTCCTCAGAGACCCAGTACTTC	CASSHSSETQYF
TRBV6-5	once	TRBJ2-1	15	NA	TGTGCCAGCAGCTTTGAGGCGATGGGCTACAATGAGCAGTTCTTC	CASSFEAMGYNEQFF
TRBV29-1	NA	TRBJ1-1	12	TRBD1	TGCAGCGGGGACAGGGGGAACACTGAAGCTTTCTTT	CSGDRGNTEAFF
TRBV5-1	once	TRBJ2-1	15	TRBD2	TGCGCCAGCAGCACGGGACTAGCGGGTTTCAATGAGCAGTTCTTC	CASSTGLAGFNEQFF
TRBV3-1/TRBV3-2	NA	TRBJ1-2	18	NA	TGTGCCAGCAGCCAAGCCCTTCCCGGGCCGGGGTTAAACTATGGCTACACCTTC	CASSQALPGPGLNYGYTF
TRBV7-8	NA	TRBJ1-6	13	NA	TGTGCCAGCAGCTTAGGGGCGTATTCACCCCTCCACTTT	CASSLGAYSPLHF
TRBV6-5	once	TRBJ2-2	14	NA	TGTGCCAGCAGTCGGGGGACGAACACCGGGGAGCTGTTTTTT	CASSRGTNTGELFF
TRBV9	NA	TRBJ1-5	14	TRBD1	TGTGCCAGCAGCGCCGGGACAGCCAATCAGCCCCAGCATTTT	CASSAGTANQPQHF
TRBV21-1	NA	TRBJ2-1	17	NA	TGTGCCAGCAGCACCCCCCGGGAGGGGACTATATATGATGAGCAGTTCTTC	CASSTPREGTIYDEQFF